Listed here is a single TCR beta chain. The antigen is not known. V lost 0 bases and J 7 bases, leaving 10 bases between the germline ends. Germline V CDR1 and CDR2: GTSNPN, SVGIG (reference sequence). The CDR3 consists of 14 residues. TCRdb's table, derived via immunoSEQ multiplex PCR, lists solely in-frame clones and lacks some. This sample has about 7,400 clones, with about 80% found just once. This sample is drawn from a study of T cell clones after liver transplantation. Study summary: As an antigen-independent comparator, third-party-reactive TCRbeta sequences came from pre-transplant mixed lymphocyte reactions. At least one year of complete immunosuppression withdrawal without enzymes over twice normal defined tolerance.

Study findings and constraints: Conclusions were preliminary, with small, heterogeneous patient groups.

The gene calls are TRBV30 and TRBJ1-6; the D gene is possibly TRBD1 (6 bases). The sequence was collected from a human donor who received a liver transplant. Here the sequenced sample was CD8+ T cells from blood, taken before liver transplant. The CDR3 DNA reads as TGTGCCTGGAGTGTAGCAGGGGCGAATTCACCCCTCCACTTT. This translates into CAWSVAGANSPLHF.